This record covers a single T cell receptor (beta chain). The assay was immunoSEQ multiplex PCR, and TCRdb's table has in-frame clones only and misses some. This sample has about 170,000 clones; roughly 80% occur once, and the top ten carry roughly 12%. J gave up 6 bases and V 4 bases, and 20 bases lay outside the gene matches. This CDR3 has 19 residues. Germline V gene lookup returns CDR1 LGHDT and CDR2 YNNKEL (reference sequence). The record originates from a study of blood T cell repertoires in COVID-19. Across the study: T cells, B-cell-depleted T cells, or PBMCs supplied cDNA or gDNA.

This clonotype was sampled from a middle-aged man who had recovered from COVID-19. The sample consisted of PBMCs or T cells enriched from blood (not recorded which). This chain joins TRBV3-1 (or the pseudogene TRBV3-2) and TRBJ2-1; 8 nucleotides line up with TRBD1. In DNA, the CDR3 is TGTGCCAGCAGCCCCCGGACAGGGCTACTAGCTCCTGTTCGCAATGAGCAGTTCTTC. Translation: CASSPRTGLLAPVRNEQFF.